The 21 T cell receptor beta chains presented below share a single source sample, sequenced in a study of OX40 agonist ivuxolimab in advanced cancers. The repertoire was sequenced with immunoSEQ multiplex PCR; TCRdb's copy has only in-frame clones and lacks some. This sample has some 48,000 clones, with about nine tenths found just once. Sequences were derived from CD4+ or CD8+ T cells sorted from blood, sampled in a trial of the OX40 agonist ivuxolimab. The receptor source for this set is an adult with an advanced solid tumor such as melanoma, head and neck, liver or kidney cancer.

V and J are TRBV28 and TRBJ2-1, with TRBD2 matching 9 bases. This CDR3 has 14 residues. CDR1 and CDR2 (germline): MDHEN, SYDVKM. V shed 3 bases and J 7 bases; nucleotides not matched to a gene: 4. CDR3 bases: TGTGCCAGCAGTTTTGGTAGCGGGGGTAATGAGCAGTTCTTC. Its translation: CASSFGSGGNEQFF.

The chain has TRBV6-6 and TRBJ2-3; no definite D call. V lost 5 bases to trimming and J lost 5 bases, with 5 bases between them. Germline lookup yields CDR1 MNHNY and CDR2 SVGAGI (reference sequence). The CDR3 runs 11 residues. CDR3 DNA: TGTGCCAGCAGTCGAGGAGATACGCAGTATTTT. Residues: CASSRGDTQYF.

The chain joins TRBV19 to TRBJ1-1; TRBD1 is a possible D gene (6 bases). In germline, CDR1 is LNHDA, CDR2 SQIVND (reference sequence). V lost 6 bases, J lost 1 base, and 9 bases lay in between. This CDR3 has 13 amino acids. For the CDR3, the DNA is TGTGCCAGTAGCGTACAGGGGAACACTGAAGCTTTCTTT. This gives the protein CASSVQGNTEAFF.

The genes are TRBV9 and TRBJ1-2; 7 nucleotides match TRBD1. V lost 3 bases to trimming and J lost 4 bases; unmatched junction nucleotides: 21. Germline CDR1 and CDR2: SGDLS and YYNGEE. The CDR3 spans 19 residues. This CDR3 is CASSDRDSPRTYLGYGYTF. Written as DNA, the CDR3 is TGTGCCAGCAGCGACCGGGACAGCCCTAGAACTTATCTAGGCTATGGCTACACCTTC.

The V and J genes are TRBV11-2 and TRBJ2-5; TRBD2 is a possible D gene (6 bases). V lost 1 base and J lost 5, with 20 bases in between. This CDR3 comprises 17 residues. Per germline, CDR1 SGHAT and CDR2 FQNNGV. The CDR3 DNA is TGTGCCAGCAGCTTAGCTCGGGTCGGAGGGGATCACGAGACCCAGTACTTC. This gives the protein CASSLARVGGDHETQYF.

The chain combines TRBV2 with TRBJ1-4; TRBD1 might be the D (6 bases). In germline, CDR1 is SNHLY, CDR2 FYNNEI. Deletions cut 5 bases from V and 5 bases from J, with 12 bases between. The CDR3 consists of 14 residues. CDR3 nucleotide sequence: TGTGCCAGCAGTTGGACAGCAGAAAATGAAAAACTGTTTTTT. It is translated as CASSWTAENEKLFF. The variable domain in full, completed from reference TRBV2 and TRBJ1-4, reads EPEVTQTPSHQVTQMGQEVILRCVPISNHLYFYWYRQILGQKVEFLVSFYNNEISEKSEIFDDQFSVERPDGSNFTLKIRSTKLEDSAMYFCASSWTAENEKLFFGSGTQLSVL.

The CDR3 sequence: CASSSPGLAGAPRETQYF. The DNA for the CDR3 is TGTGCCAGCAGTTCCCCGGGACTAGCGGGGGCCCCCCGGGAGACCCAGTACTTC. The V call is TRBV27, the J call TRBJ2-5, with 14 bases fitting TRBD2. The CDR3 sequence is 18 residues long. Germline CDR1 MNHEY, CDR2 SMNVEV (reference sequence). Unmatched junction bases numbered 12, after V lost 4 bases and J lost 5 bases.

This chain links TRBV30 with TRBJ1-1, with D tentatively TRBD1 (5 bases). The germline V gene encodes CDR1 GTSNPN and CDR2 SVGIG (reference sequence). V was clipped by 4 bases and J by 4 bases, with 10 bases between them. This CDR3 is built from 12 residues. The CDR3 loop is CAWMVGGTEAFF. The CDR3 DNA reads TGTGCCTGGATGGTGGGGGGCACTGAAGCTTTCTTT.

This chain joins TRBV27 and TRBJ2-2; D call uncertain. From germline, CDR1 is MNHEY and CDR2 SMNVEV (reference sequence). V was pared by 5 bases and J by 8 bases, with 9 bases between. The CDR3 is 12 residues long. The CDR3 loop is CASSPETGELFF. The CDR3 bases are TGTGCCAGCAGTCCCGAAACGGGGGAGCTGTTTTTT.

The CDR3 bases are TGTGCCTGGAGTCGAACCAGGGGGGACAGCAATTCGGGTGGCTACACCTTC. Encoded protein: CAWSRTRGDSNSGGYTF. This chain links TRBV30 with TRBJ1-2; 7 nucleotides line up with TRBD1. This CDR3 is built from 17 residues. Germline CDR1 and CDR2: GTSNPN and SVGIG (reference sequence). Losses at the gene ends were 2 bases for V and 7 bases for J; bases not matched to a gene: 19.

This clone was picked up one time. The rearrangement joins TRBV11-2 to TRBJ2-3; 9 bases fit TRBD1. Germline V gene sequence: CDR1 SGHAT, CDR2 FQNNGV. V lost 5 bases to trimming and J lost 4 bases; unmatched junction nucleotides: 10. CDR3 length: 16 residues. CDR3 sequence: CASSLIQGAPPDTQYF. The CDR3, as DNA: TGTGCCAGCAGCCTAATACAGGGGGCGCCCCCAGATACGCAGTATTTT.

The genes are TRBV10-3 and TRBJ2-6; possible D gene TRBD1, 6 bases. Deletions cut 0 bases from V and 2 bases from J, with 8 bases between. The CDR3 has 16 residues. The V gene's germline CDR1 is ENHRY and CDR2 SYGVKD. The CDR3 protein is CAISESTGTGANVLTF. CDR3 nucleotide sequence: TGTGCCATCAGTGAGTCAACAGGGACTGGGGCCAACGTCCTGACTTTC.

The V gene is TRBV7-9, the J gene TRBJ1-6, with TRBD1 matching over 7 bases. The CDR3 is 13 residues long. With 6 bases clipped from V and 5 bases from J, the junction kept 1 base outside the gene matches. The germline CDR1 and CDR2 sequences are SEHNR and FQNEAQ (reference sequence). CDR3 amino acids: CASRTGNNSPLHF. CDR3 coding DNA: TGTGCCAGCAGGACAGGGAATAATTCACCCCTCCACTTT.

This chain connects TRBV5-6 to TRBJ1-1, with no clear D. Germline loops: CDR1 SGHDT, CDR2 YYEEEE. Trimming shortened V by 1 base and J by 2 bases, and 3 bases separated the two germline ends. The CDR3 extends over 12 amino acids. The CDR3: CASSLSNTEAFF. Written as DNA, the CDR3 is TGTGCCAGCAGCTTGTCAAACACTGAAGCTTTCTTT.

The chain couples TRBV27 to TRBJ1-1; D remains ambiguous. V shed 5 bases and J shed 1 base, with 11 bases lying between them. The CDR3 loop spans 14 amino acids. Germline V gene sequence: CDR1 MNHEY, CDR2 SMNVEV (reference sequence). DNA for the CDR3: TGTGCCAGCAGTCCAATTCAATCGAACACTGAAGCTTTCTTT. It codes for CASSPIQSNTEAFF.

The rearrangement joins TRBV27 to TRBJ1-4; D not resolved. Germline assignment: CDR1 MNHEY and CDR2 SMNVEV (reference sequence). This CDR3 has 13 amino acids. V was clipped by 1 base and J by 2 bases, with 2 bases between them. The CDR3 nucleotides are TGTGCCAGCAGTTTATACACTAATGAAAAACTGTTTTTT. Translated: CASSLYTNEKLFF.

The chain uses TRBV27 and TRBJ1-1, with no clear D. CDR3 length: 14 amino acids. Deletions cut 8 bases from V and 4 bases from J, with 17 bases between. CDR1 and CDR2 (germline): MNHEY, SMNVEV (reference sequence). The DNA for the CDR3 is TGTGCCAGCCACGTAGGAGGTGGGAGCACTGAAGCTTTCTTT. Translating it yields CASHVGGGSTEAFF.

This sequence joins TRBV2 and TRBJ2-3, with unresolved D. Per germline, CDR1 SNHLY and CDR2 FYNNEI. Trimming pared 11 bases from V and 5 bases from J, leaving 14 bases between. The CDR3 length is 12 residues. CDR3 sequence reads: CAFSRTEDTQYF. The DNA for the CDR3 is TGTGCCTTTTCTCGGACGGAAGATACGCAGTATTTT.

This rearrangement joins TRBV4-1 to TRBJ1-2; D gene unclear. Trimming left V 2 bases short and J 4 bases short, with 20 bases between. This CDR3 has 17 amino acids. Germline values: CDR1 MGHRA, CDR2 YSYEKL. The CDR3 DNA follows: TGCGCCAGCAGCCAACCTAGGGCGGGAACTCTAGTCTATGGCTACACCTTC. It translates to CASSQPRAGTLVYGYTF.

V is TRBV25-1 and J is TRBJ1-5; D is uncertain. V was shortened by 3 bases and J by 0 bases, with 18 bases between the two germline ends. The CDR3 length is 18 residues. Germline V gene sequence: CDR1 MGHDK, CDR2 SYGVNS. CDR3 protein: CASSEGSNLGSSNQPQHF. The CDR3 DNA is TGTGCCAGCAGTGAGGGGAGTAACCTTGGGAGTAGCAATCAGCCCCAGCATTTT.

The chain couples TRBV4-1 to TRBJ1-1, with D uncertain. The CDR3 has 15 amino acids. The germline V gene encodes CDR1 MGHRA and CDR2 YSYEKL. Trimming stripped 1 base from V and 3 bases from J, with 12 bases between. The CDR3 protein is CASSQVAAADTEAFF. CDR3 nucleotides: TGCGCCAGCAGCCAAGTCGCGGCAGCTGACACTGAAGCTTTCTTT.